This T cell receptor (beta chain) was obtained from a study of cytomegalovirus exposure and HLA in healthy donors (dated by TCRdb to about 2017). Broadly, across the study: According to an earlier analysis of a few hundred of the donors, roughly 180 million T cells yielded roughly 110 million unique TCR beta sequences and around 300 Gb of sequence data. Genome-wide SNP genotypes for about 60% of the roughly 700 donors were used in a later genetic analysis, which treated that subset as a discovery cohort. Donor age, sex, ethnicity and CMV serostatus were compiled together with the repertoire data. The study profiled the T cell repertoires of hundreds of subjects by immunosequencing and related them to cytomegalovirus serostatus. All discovery cohort repertoires had been generated on a single sequencing platform. An early release that covered approximately 600 HLA-typed donors contained about 300 gigabases of sequencing data and 70 million to 100 million unique TCR sequences. A later analysis re-examined previously published TCR beta repertoires from more than 600 donors and added high-resolution HLA genotyping to investigate patterns of TCR occurrence. Because of strong linkage in the cohort, a few DR-DQ haplotypes were treated as single units for association and clustering. Among roughly 400 genotyped donors of the cohort, an average of around 240,000 unique TCR beta nucleotide sequences were sequenced per donor, roughly a sixth of them non-productive. Typing coverage differed by locus: A, B, C, DRB1 and DQB1 were typed in about 620-640 donors, DQA1 in approximately 520, DPA1 in roughly 590, and DPB1 in 400 to 490. An earlier analysis of 587 of the donors applied high-throughput TCR beta sequencing to assess whether each TCR beta V gene segment acted as functional or pseudogenic. The study aimed to test whether cataloging public T cell receptors could reveal signatures of past pathogen exposure. Class I and class II HLA loci were covered by the typing at four-digit resolution. Besides the first cohort of some 670 subjects, a separate validation cohort made up of about 120 different subjects was used. The genetic ancestry cluster associated with self-reported Caucasian donors included over 80% of the approximately 430 genotyped donors. The later analysis used no new phenotypic data to find candidate immune exposures, relying instead on TCR beta sequences and their occurrence across donors. To predict cytomegalovirus infection status, the study brought together high-throughput TCR immunosequencing, statistical association of individual TCRs with disease status, and machine learning.

As for this clone: What antigen it recognizes has not been identified. There are no base qualities to consult, and no much larger clone falls within one base. Other DNA sequences from this sample encode an identical CDR3 as well.

Study-wide conclusions, independent of this receptor: In a later analysis, several top co-occurrence clusters were reported to appear linked to parvovirus B19, influenza, CMV and Epstein-Barr virus. Most TCR sequences were seen in very few donors, while some public TCRs were found in many individuals. A further reported finding was that TCR beta sequences accurately predicted the HLA-A and HLA-B alleles for most subjects in the first cohort. An earlier analysis of approximately 500 of the donors showed that most TCR beta V segments appeared in productive rearrangements either about 90% or about 30% of the time, which broadly matched IMGT annotations. Because the 87-base-pair reads could not distinguish some IMGT-functional V segments, including TRBV6-2 and TRBV6-3, those segments were excluded. Correlated functional status among segregating V segments might reflect linkage disequilibrium, but an unknown experimental factor could not be ruled out. According to the authors, the approach could potentially be generalized to other disease states and immunological phenotypes. Sequencing depth was assumed to be roughly uniform across donors in the presence/absence analyses, though that assumption may not hold. The earlier analysis of about 600 of the donors excluded approximately 17 rarely observed V segments, including chromosome 9 orphons, because counts were too low. A later analysis found that TCR association rates varied across HLA loci, with DRB1 alleles showing the most associated TCRs and HLA-C alleles the fewest. Three of the identified cytomegalovirus-associated TCR beta chains were confirmed in vitro to be specific for cytomegalovirus antigens. A cluster of highly shared sequence variants was judged likely to represent a technical artifact of the sequencing pipeline. The only immune exposure information available for the cohort was CMV serostatus. In a later analysis, HLA-associated TCR beta chains showed more clonal expansion and lower generation probabilities than non-associated chains that were equally common. In this cohort, only TCR beta chains were sequenced, and detectable features were limited by the absence of alpha or paired-chain data. When HLA alleles, especially DR and DQ, strongly co-occurred, TCR associations were difficult to assign to individual alleles. Because HLA typing was missing for some donors at each locus, association tests included only the typed subset. Most CMV-associated TCR beta chains appeared to be HLA-restricted in a later analysis, and the HLA associations seemed to be driven largely by CMV exposure. In a later analysis, more than 15,000 TCR beta sequences were associated with specific HLA alleles at a false discovery rate of 0.05. Cytomegalovirus status was reported to be diagnosed by the classifier with high specificity and sensitivity in both the original and validation cohorts. An association between a missense DCLRE1C variant and V-gene and J-gene trimming of TCR beta chains was found in a later genetic analysis and replicated in an independent cohort. The study listed 150 to 200 TCR beta chains as associated with cytomegalovirus. In a later genetic analysis, fewer N-insertions in productive TCRs were reported among donors in an Asian-associated ancestry cluster than the roughly 640-donor mean.

The library was built by means of the immunoSEQ multiplex PCR assay. For the multiplex PCR, a mixture combining 60 forward primers for TCR Vbeta segments and 13 reverse primers for TCR Jbeta segments was used. Amplification of the CDR3 region of rearranged TCR beta genes was performed with a multiplex PCR assay on genomic DNA. The amplified TCR beta libraries were sequenced on the Illumina HiSeq System as 87-base-pair reads. Per the original workflow: In a later analysis, roughly 80 million unique TCR beta chains were counted across the 666 repertoires, and roughly 9.9 million of these chains were shared by at least two donors. A nearest-neighbor algorithm error-corrected the raw reads and collapsed the reads into unique sequences, merging closely related sequences to remove PCR and sequencing errors. CDR3 sequences were aligned to IMGT reference sequences to assign V, D and J gene segments. For a sequence to be retained, at least a six-nucleotide match to both a V gene segment and a J gene segment was required. Rearrangements were classified as productive when the CDR3 lacked stop codons and remained in frame with V and J, and all other rearrangements were classified as non-productive. Following IMGT convention, CDR3 was defined as the stretch from the second conserved V-encoded cysteine up to the conserved J-encoded phenylalanine. Sequences without an unambiguous match to a single V gene segment were excluded from the earlier analysis of almost 600 of the donors. In an earlier analysis of 587 of the donors, V segments were called functional above 56.7% productive rearrangements and were called segregating when the between-donor standard deviation exceeded 5%. A statistical classification framework was built for diagnosing cytomegalovirus status from the catalog of TCR beta chain sequences. V and J gene assignment, in a later analysis, came from comparing TCR nucleotide sequences with IMGT/GENE-DB human TR gene sequences. In a later analysis, CDR3 sequences and most-parsimonious VDJ recombination scenarios were assigned using the TCRdist pipeline. In a later analysis, each TCR beta chain was defined by its CDR3 amino acid sequence together with its V-gene family, and reads without a unique V-gene family were excluded. In a later analysis, approximately 640 highly shared, low-generation-probability nucleotide sequences were removed to address suspected cross-contamination and a sequencing artifact. For each public chain, a later analysis derived a clonal expansion index from normalized ranks of inferred template counts within each repertoire. A later analysis computed generation probabilities with a VDJ recombination model fitted to out-of-frame rearrangements, and checked the results against IGoR. In a later analysis, TCR-TCR, TCR-HLA and TCR-CMV co-occurrence was scored with hypergeometric tests, and a repertoire-size bias correction was applied to TCR pairs. To estimate false discovery rates, a later analysis permuted the HLA or CMV assignments 20 times. In a later analysis, co-occurring TCRs were grouped with DBSCAN, and TCRdist sequence similarity was added when clustering was performed within HLA-allele-positive subsets. For co-occurrence clustering, repertoires with fewer than 30,000 or more than 120,000 public chains were excluded, along with roughly 5 repertoires with anomalous nucleotide sharing. Sourced from immuneACCESS, this table was stored by TCRdb with only in-frame sequences that have V and J called. A share of the clones is absent; for the studies checked, an unresolved V gene accounts for under half, and the remainder has no known explanation. The V and J calls and clone size come from that table; D and trimming were worked out from the DNA. The sample has about 94,000 clones on record, 50% to 80% of them singletons. The ten top clones hold 3.9% of the sample.

The cohort comprised approximately 700 healthy bone marrow donors. At the time of sampling, every cohort member was nominally healthy, though immune exposures that went unrecorded were likely present. The donor was CMV seronegative and was included in the group of a few hundred seronegative cohort members. Each donor provided a peripheral blood sample, and peripheral blood mononuclear cells were used for TCR beta sequencing. Genomic DNA was extracted from the blood cell samples with the Qiagen DNeasy Blood Extraction Kit. Germline trimming: 3 bases from V, 3 bases from J; junction bases outside gene matches: 1. As encoded in the germline V gene, CDR1 is KGHSH while CDR2 is LQKENI. From cysteine to phenylalanine, the CDR3 is 14 amino acids long. Only CDR3 DNA is held: 42 bases, read in frame from base 1.

The sequence came from a young man in good health and CMV-seronegative. The chain couples TRBV18 to TRBJ2-5, with 10 bases matching TRBD2. The sample taken for sequencing was PBMCs. The encoded CDR3 is CASSPLAGEETQYF. The nucleotides are TGTGCCAGCTCACCTCTAGCGGGAGAAGAGACCCAGTACTTC.